The 30 T cell receptor beta chains presented below share a single source sample, sequenced in a study of control samples from healthy donors and cancer patients. Assay: immunoSEQ multiplex PCR; the TCRdb copy retains only in-frame clones and omits some. The sample has more than 150,000 clones; 90% to 95% are singletons. Sequenced: blood. These TCRs come from a man aged 18 to 29 in good health.

The V and J genes are TRBV7-8 and TRBJ1-4; D is undetermined. Per germline, CDR1 SGHVS and CDR2 FQNEAQ. The CDR3 has 17 residues. Trimming pared 2 bases from V and 6 bases from J, leaving 19 bases between. CDR3 coding DNA: TGTGCCAGCAGCTTAAAAGGTTCGAGCCGGCCGGATGAAAAACTGTTTTTT. Translating it yields CASSLKGSSRPDEKLFF.

V usage is TRBV19 and J usage is TRBJ2-3; weak D call: TRBD2 (6 bases). Trimming took 4 bases from V and 5 from J, leaving 10 bases between them. The germline V gene encodes CDR1 LNHDA and CDR2 SQIVND (reference sequence). The CDR3 extends over 13 amino acids. In DNA, the CDR3 is TGTGCCAGTAGTAGGGACTTCCAAGATACGCAGTATTTT. Translated: CASSRDFQDTQYF.

The chain uses TRBV5-1 and TRBJ2-3; 8 bases fit TRBD2. The CDR3 sequence is 15 residues long. The germline V gene has CDR1 SGHRS and CDR2 YFSETQ. Unmatched junction bases numbered 1, after V lost 0 bases and J lost 1 base. The chain's CDR3 is CASSLAAGGTDTQYF. Here the CDR3 DNA reads TGCGCCAGCAGCTTGGCAGCGGGGGGCACAGATACGCAGTATTTT.

This rearrangement joins TRBV7-8 to TRBJ1-6; D call uncertain. CDR3 length: 17 amino acids. The germline V gene has CDR1 SGHVS and CDR2 FQNEAQ. Trimming shortened V by 6 bases and J by 9 bases, and 24 bases separated the two germline ends. The CDR3, as DNA: TGTGCCAGCAGAGACGATACCGGGCCCTTCTCTCCTTCACCCCTCCACTTT. It codes for CASRDDTGPFSPSPLHF.

The gene calls are TRBV2 and TRBJ2-7; D tentatively fits TRBD1 or TRBD2 (6 bases each). V was shortened by 3 bases and J by 3 bases, with 9 bases between the two germline ends. In germline, CDR1 is SNHLY, CDR2 FYNNEI. The CDR3 is 13 residues long. The CDR3 is CASSEKGGYEQYF. As DNA, the CDR3 is TGTGCCAGCAGTGAGAAGGGGGGCTACGAGCAGTACTTC.

The CDR3 DNA reads as TGTGCCAGCAGTTTATCGGTACAGCCCCAGCATTTT. Encoded protein: CASSLSVQPQHF. V gene TRBV12-3 or TRBV12-4 combines with J gene TRBJ1-5, with D unclear. The germline V and J ends were trimmed by 2 bases and 7 bases, with 6 bases remaining between them. CDR3 length: 12 residues.

V usage is TRBV18 and J usage is TRBJ1-4; D is perhaps TRBD1 (6 bases). Trimming cost V 4 bases and J 6 bases, with 9 bases left between them. The CDR3 length is 13 residues. Germline CDR1 KGHSH, CDR2 LQKENI. CDR3 amino acids: CASSLKGDEKLFF. Written as DNA, the CDR3 is TGTGCCAGCTCACTCAAGGGGGATGAAAAACTGTTTTTT. Drawing the rest from reference TRBV18 and TRBJ1-4, the complete variable domain is NAGVMQNPRHLVRRRGQEARLRCSPMKGHSHVYWYRQLPEEGLKFMVYLQKENIIDESGMPKERFSAEFPKEGPSILRIQQVVRGDSAAYFCASSLKGDEKLFFGSGTQLSVL.

J is TRBJ1-2 and V is TRBV12-3 or TRBV12-4; no clear D gene. V lost 6 bases to trimming and J lost 5 bases, with 13 bases between them. The CDR3 runs 13 residues. The CDR3 protein is CASSSLPGYGYTF. In DNA form, the CDR3 reads TGTGCCAGCAGCTCCCTCCCGGGTTATGGCTACACCTTC.

The chain links TRBV6-1 to TRBJ2-3; D is unclear. The length of the CDR3 is 13 residues. V lost 2 bases and J 5 bases, leaving 8 bases between the germline ends. CDR1 MNHNS and CDR2 SASEGT come from the germline V gene. This CDR3 is CASSERPVDTQYF. CDR3 coding DNA: TGTGCCAGCAGTGAAAGGCCGGTAGATACGCAGTATTTT.

J is TRBJ2-3 and V is TRBV5-4; 14 bases align to TRBD2. Germline trimming cut 4 bases from V and 0 bases from J; bases unmatched to any gene: 13. Germline assignment: CDR1 SGHNT and CDR2 YYREEE (reference sequence). This CDR3 comprises 20 residues. CDR3 sequence reads: CASSLPGTSGGPHSTDTQYF. The CDR3 DNA sequence: TGTGCCAGCAGCCTTCCCGGGACTAGCGGGGGACCTCATAGCACAGATACGCAGTATTTT.

The V gene is TRBV6-5, the J gene TRBJ1-6; D is perhaps TRBD1 (5 bases). Germline V CDR1 and CDR2: MNHEY, SVGAGI. The CDR3 is 14 residues long. Trimming stripped 7 bases from V and 7 bases from J, with 14 bases between. The CDR3: CASTAGPRNSPLHF. Written as DNA, the CDR3 is TGTGCCAGCACCGCGGGACCGAGAAATTCACCCCTCCACTTT.

This rearrangement joins TRBV18 to TRBJ1-5; 8 positions match TRBD1. The junction had 3 bases not matched to a gene; V was cut back by 4 bases and J by 4 bases. Germline V gene data show CDR1 as KGHSH and CDR2 as LQKENI. The CDR3 loop spans 14 amino acids. The CDR3: CASSRDRGNQPQHF. For the CDR3, the DNA is TGTGCCAGCTCACGTGACAGGGGAAATCAGCCCCAGCATTTT.

The chain recombines TRBV12-3 or TRBV12-4 with TRBJ1-4; D is unresolved. The germline V and J ends were trimmed by 6 bases and 4 bases, with 9 bases remaining between them. The length of the CDR3 is 13 residues. CDR3 coding DNA: TGTGCCAGCAGGGCGGGTCATAATGAAAAACTGTTTTTT. Translated: CASRAGHNEKLFF.

The rearrangement uses TRBV5-1 and TRBJ2-7, with 7 bases matching TRBD1. V was clipped by 4 bases and J by 5 bases; unmatched bases: 18. Per the germline V gene, CDR1 is SGHRS and CDR2 is YFSETQ. CDR3 length: 17 residues. The CDR3 protein is CASSPYPRGGAAHEQYF. Written as DNA, the CDR3 is TGCGCCAGCAGCCCCTACCCCCGAGGGGGCGCTGCCCACGAGCAGTACTTC.

The chain couples TRBV23-1 to TRBJ1-3; tentatively, D is TRBD1 (5 bases). TRBV23-1 is treated as an ORF (open reading frame) with a function not yet certain. V was clipped by 4 bases and J by 2 bases, with 21 bases between them. The CDR3 spans 18 residues. The CDR3 is CASSRTPAKGMAGNTIYF. In DNA form, the CDR3 reads TGCGCCAGCAGTCGGACCCCCGCGAAGGGGATGGCTGGAAACACCATATATTTT.

This chain connects TRBV18 to TRBJ2-7; weak D call: TRBD2 (6 bases). V lost 1 base to trimming and J lost 7 bases, with 17 bases between them. This CDR3 region has 15 residues. Per the germline V gene, CDR1 is KGHSH and CDR2 is LQKENI. For the CDR3, the DNA is TGTGCCAGCTCACCACGGGGCCTCGCACGGGGGGAGCAGTACTTC. Its translation: CASSPRGLARGEQYF.

The chain has TRBV5-8 and TRBJ2-3, with D perhaps matching TRBD2 (5 bases). The CDR3 spans 15 residues. CDR1 and CDR2 from the germline V gene are SGHTS and YDEGEE. Deletions cut 2 bases from V and 0 bases from J, with 10 bases between. The CDR3 bases are TGTGCCAGCAGCTTTATGGACTTGAGCACAGATACGCAGTATTTT. Translated, it gives CASSFMDLSTDTQYF.

This clone was counted a single time. The rearrangement uses TRBV4-2 and TRBJ2-1; no clear D gene. Germline V gene sequence: CDR1 LGHNA, CDR2 YNFKEQ. The CDR3 totals 13 residues. Between the trimmed V and J ends, which lost 2 bases and 7 bases, there was a span of 9 bases. The CDR3 bases are TGTGCCAGCAGCCAATCAGTCGGTAATGAGCAGTTCTTC. This codes for CASSQSVGNEQFF.

This chain links TRBV24-1 with TRBJ2-2, with D unresolved. The CDR3 has 12 amino acids. Between the trimmed V and J ends, which lost 4 bases and 9 bases, there was a span of 8 bases. The germline gives CDR1 KGHDR, CDR2 SFDVKD. CDR3 sequence reads: CATSDPFRELFF. Written as DNA, the CDR3 is TGTGCCACCAGTGACCCCTTCCGGGAGCTGTTTTTT.

This clone is a singleton in its sample. The rearrangement links TRBV5-4 to TRBJ2-7; TRBD1 matches at 7 bases. Losses at the gene ends were 5 bases for V and 7 bases for J; bases not matched to a gene: 9. This CDR3 region has 13 residues. The V gene's germline CDR1 is SGHNT and CDR2 YYREEE (reference sequence). CDR3 amino acids: CASSPTGLQEQYF. The CDR3 bases are TGTGCCAGCAGTCCGACAGGGCTCCAAGAGCAGTACTTC.

The chain carries TRBV28 and TRBJ2-2; the match to TRBD1 covers 7 bases. V lost 8 bases to trimming and J lost 1 base; unmatched junction nucleotides: 4. The CDR3 runs 14 residues. Germline CDR1 MDHEN, CDR2 SYDVKM. The CDR3 sequence: CASGTVLNTGELFF. In DNA, the CDR3 is TGTGCCAGCGGGACAGTCTTGAACACCGGGGAGCTGTTTTTT.

The rearrangement uses TRBV19 and TRBJ1-6, with unresolved D. V lost 3 bases to trimming and J lost 6 bases, with 9 bases between them. Germline loops: CDR1 LNHDA, CDR2 SQIVND (reference sequence). The CDR3 is 14 residues long. The CDR3: CASSILAVNSPLHF. CDR3 nucleotides: TGTGCCAGTAGTATTTTGGCAGTTAATTCACCCCTCCACTTT.

The rearrangement joins TRBV4-1 to TRBJ2-1; 9 bases are a match to TRBD1. Germline V gene sequence: CDR1 MGHRA, CDR2 YSYEKL. The junction had 9 bases not matched to a gene; V was cut back by 5 bases and J by 7 bases. The CDR3 extends over 15 amino acids. The CDR3 protein is CASSLTGTGRNEQFF. In nucleotides, the CDR3 is TGCGCCAGCAGCTTAACCGGGACAGGGAGAAATGAGCAGTTCTTC.

Only one count was recorded for this clone. The chain recombines TRBV11-2 with TRBJ1-6; D ambiguous. The CDR3 is made up of 15 amino acids. Trimming cost V 1 base and J 6 bases, with 10 bases left between them. Germline CDR1 reads SGHAT; CDR2 reads FQNNGV. The CDR3 nucleotides read TGTGCCAGCAGCTTAGTCAGTCCGACTAATTCACCCCTCCACTTT. This translates into CASSLVSPTNSPLHF.

This clone was detected only a few times. The gene calls are TRBV30 and TRBJ1-3; D uncertain. Germline values: CDR1 GTSNPN, CDR2 SVGIG (reference sequence). This CDR3 contains 13 residues. V lost 3 bases and J 0 bases, leaving 6 bases between the germline ends. CDR3 DNA: TGTGCCTGGAGGGAGTCCTCTGGAAACACCATATATTTT. Protein sequence: CAWRESSGNTIYF.

The chain links TRBV10-1 to TRBJ2-2; tentatively, D is TRBD1 (5 bases). Trimming shortened V by 8 bases and J by 0 bases, and 7 bases separated the two germline ends. Germline V gene data show CDR1 as WNHNN and CDR2 as SYGVQD (reference sequence). The CDR3 totals 13 residues. The CDR3 DNA reads as TGCGCCAGCGGACACACGAACACCGGGGAGCTGTTTTTT. Translation gives CASGHTNTGELFF.

The rearrangement uses TRBV19 and TRBJ1-6; D call uncertain. This CDR3 is built from 12 residues. Per the germline V gene, CDR1 is LNHDA and CDR2 is SQIVND (reference sequence). The V end lost 3 bases, the J end lost 6 bases, and 3 bases lay between the germline ends. The chain's CDR3 is CASSIVNSPLHF. The CDR3 DNA follows: TGTGCCAGTAGTATCGTTAATTCACCCCTCCACTTT.

J is TRBJ2-1 and V is TRBV2, with TRBD2 as a possible D gene (6 bases). CDR1 and CDR2 (germline): SNHLY, FYNNEI. CDR3 length equals 10 residues. V lost 5 bases and J lost 14, with 10 bases in between. The DNA for the CDR3 is TGTGCCAGCAGTCTCGGGGGAGAGTTCTTC. Amino acids: CASSLGGEFF. The full variable domain, rest sourced from reference TRBV2 and TRBJ2-1, is EPEVTQTPSHQVTQMGQEVILRCVPISNHLYFYWYRQILGQKVEFLVSFYNNEISEKSEIFDDQFSVERPDGSNFTLKIRSTKLEDSAMYFCASSLGGEFFGPGTRLTVL.

V usage is TRBV19 and J usage is TRBJ1-4, with 8 nucleotides matching TRBD1. The CDR3 has 18 residues. Germline V lookup: CDR1 LNHDA, CDR2 SQIVND (reference sequence). The V gene end was trimmed by 8 bases and the J gene end by 2 bases; junction bases not matched to a gene: 16. CDR3 DNA sequence: TGTGCCAGTGTTGAACAGAACTTCGGACAGGGCACTAATGAAAAACTGTTTTTT. This codes for CASVEQNFGQGTNEKLFF.

This sequence joins TRBV4-1 and TRBJ2-3; a weak D match, TRBD1 (6 bases). CDR1 is MGHRA, CDR2 YSYEKL, per germline. The CDR3 is made up of 15 amino acids. V was cut by 7 bases and J by 2 bases, with 16 bases left in between. CDR3 in amino acids: CASNPIGGVTDTQYF. The CDR3 DNA reads TGCGCCAGCAACCCGATAGGGGGTGTCACAGATACGCAGTATTTT.